This TCR beta chain was profiled in a study of cytomegalovirus exposure and HLA in healthy donors. Whole-study context: The same platform used for the 666 first-cohort repertoires was also used for the 95 to 150 validation repertoires, as a later analysis reported.

Concerning this clone itself: The antigen remains unidentified.

Looked up from germline, CDR1 is KGHSH and CDR2 is LQKENI. V was clipped by 4 bases and J by 10 bases; unmatched bases: 10. The CDR3 consists of 15 residues. The data were produced by immunoSEQ multiplex PCR, yet TCRdb's version contains in-frame clones alone and is incomplete. The sample has about 120,000 clones; 85% to 90% are singletons. Study conclusions and caveats: The listing of 150 to 200 TCR beta chains classed them as cytomegalovirus-associated. The classifier reportedly diagnosed cytomegalovirus status with high sensitivity and specificity.

The origin of this receptor is a woman aged 30 to 39 in good health and CMV-seronegative. The chain couples TRBV18 to TRBJ1-4; the match to TRBD1 covers 9 bases. Sequencing used PBMCs. CDR3 nucleotides: TGTGCCAGCTCACGGGACAGGGCGTCGGATGGAAAACTGTTTTTT. It codes for CASSRDRASDGKLFF.